This TCR beta chain was captured by sequencing in a study of shared clonotypes between healthy human individuals. General study findings and limits: Rarefaction revealed incomplete sorted-subset sequencing despite large depth.

The assay was run at deep level. Genomic DNA of every subset was divided equally among multiple immunoSEQ plates. TCRdb keeps only in-frame clones here, not all; method: immunoSEQ multiplex PCR. Of roughly 1 million clones listed, around three quarters are singletons. Concerning this clone itself: Its target is unknown.

The J segment lost 4 bases and the V segment lost 6 bases, leaving 5 bases of the junction unmatched. The CDR3 totals 14 residues. Germline lookup yields CDR1 SQVTM and CDR2 ANQGSEA. Material for sequencing was memory CD4+ T cells from PBMCs. The subset: CD45RA-negative fraction. The V gene is TRBV29-1, the J gene TRBJ2-1; 11 nucleotides agree with TRBD2. The TCR originated in a man younger than 30 in good health. Some clones in this sample may be carry-over from other donors' samples. The DNA of the CDR3 is TGCAGCGTAGAACTAGCGGGAGTGTACAATGAGCAGTTCTTC. Encoded protein: CSVELAGVYNEQFF.